The text below deals with one T cell receptor (beta chain). The antigen remains undetermined. TCRdb reanalysed the 5' RACE reads using MiXCR and keeps one entry per CDR3 protein. In the table there are about 530,000 distinct CDR3 sequences, about 22% of which are singletons. The CDR3 is 13 residues long. Germline CDR1 SEHNR, CDR2 FQNEAQ (reference sequence). V was shortened by 4 bases and J by 9 bases, with 16 bases between the two germline ends. The sample is drawn from a study of identical twins. The study's findings and limits: Among beta out-of-frame sequences, excess sharing between twins appeared weaker. There was an excess of low generation probability in the out-of-frame alpha sequences that twins shared.

These data also formed part of another study, on yellow fever vaccine responses in identical twins. That investigation notes: It has been reported that, in twins, the vaccine T cell response seemed partly convergent and partly personalized.

The V call is TRBV7-9, the J call TRBJ2-7; D is unresolved. Sequenced sample: CD4+ T cells sorted from blood. The clonotype comes from a woman younger than 35 in good health. The CDR3 DNA reads TGTGCCAGCAGCTCACAAGAACGTACGTGGCAGTACTTC. This encodes CASSSQERTWQYF.